What follows describes a single T cell receptor (beta chain). The target antigen is unknown. These data come from a study of Ad26.COV2.S vaccination and SARS-CoV-2 variants. The study, taken as a whole, reports: Responses of spike-specific T cells (both CD8+ and CD4+) reportedly showed substantial breadth after vaccination. Analytic work on TCR breadth and depth might have understated the full extent of total T cell responses.

Treatment specified: around 19 received Ad26.COV2.S at low or high dose, single or two shots; roughly 5 received placebo; per-sample allocation not given. Day 63 following the first vaccine or placebo injection was when the samples were taken. Generated by immunoSEQ multiplex PCR, the TCRdb table keeps only in-frame clones and is missing some. Here the sample spans approximately 360,000 clones, 83% being singletons. CDR1 is LGHDT and CDR2 is YNNKEL in the germline V gene (reference sequence). The CDR3 runs 14 residues. V was trimmed by 2 bases and J by 0 bases, leaving 5 bases between them. The sequencing used peripheral blood, collected in a trial of Ad26.COV2.S vaccine versus placebo. The sequence came from a person aged 18-60 years who received the Ad26.COV2.S COVID-19 vaccine or a placebo. The chain carries TRBV3-1 (or the pseudogene TRBV3-2) and TRBJ1-5; D remains unclear. The CDR3 loop is CASSQLVSNQPQHF. DNA of the CDR3: TGTGCCAGCAGCCAACTTGTTAGCAATCAGCCCCAGCATTTT.